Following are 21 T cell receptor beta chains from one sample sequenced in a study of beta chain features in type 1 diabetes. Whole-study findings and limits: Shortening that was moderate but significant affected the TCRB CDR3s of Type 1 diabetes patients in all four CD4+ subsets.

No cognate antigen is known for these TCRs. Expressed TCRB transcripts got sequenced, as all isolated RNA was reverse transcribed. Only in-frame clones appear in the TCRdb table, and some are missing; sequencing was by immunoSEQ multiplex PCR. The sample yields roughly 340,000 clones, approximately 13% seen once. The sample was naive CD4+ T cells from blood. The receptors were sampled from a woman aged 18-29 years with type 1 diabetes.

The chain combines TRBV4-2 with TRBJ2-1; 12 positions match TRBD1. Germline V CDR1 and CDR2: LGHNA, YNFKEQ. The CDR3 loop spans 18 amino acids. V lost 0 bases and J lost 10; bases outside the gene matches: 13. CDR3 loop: CASSQEGQGALGGREQFF. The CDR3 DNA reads TGTGCCAGCAGCCAAGAGGGACAGGGGGCTCTCGGGGGCCGGGAGCAGTTCTTC.

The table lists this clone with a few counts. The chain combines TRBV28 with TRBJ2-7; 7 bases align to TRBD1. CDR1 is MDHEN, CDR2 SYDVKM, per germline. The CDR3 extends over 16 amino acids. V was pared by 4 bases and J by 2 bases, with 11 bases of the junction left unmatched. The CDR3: CASSSPGQSTTYEQYF. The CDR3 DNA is TGTGCCAGCAGTTCACCGGGACAGTCAACCACCTACGAGCAGTACTTC.

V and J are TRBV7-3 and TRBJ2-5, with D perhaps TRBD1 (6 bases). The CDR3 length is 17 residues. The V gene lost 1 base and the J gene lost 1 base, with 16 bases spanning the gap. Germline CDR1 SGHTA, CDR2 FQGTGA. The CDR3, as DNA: TGTGCCAGCAGCTTAATGGGCGTAGGGGGTGCCCAAGAGACCCAGTACTTC. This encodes CASSLMGVGGAQETQYF.

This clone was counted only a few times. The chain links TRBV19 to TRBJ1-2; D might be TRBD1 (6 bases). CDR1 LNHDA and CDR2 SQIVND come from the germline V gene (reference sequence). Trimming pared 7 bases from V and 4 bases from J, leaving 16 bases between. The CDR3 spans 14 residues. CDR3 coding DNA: TGTGCCAGTACCCCGACAGGCTTGGGCTATGGCTACACCTTC. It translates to CASTPTGLGYGYTF. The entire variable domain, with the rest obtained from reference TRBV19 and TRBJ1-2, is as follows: DGGITQSPKYLFRKEGQNVTLSCEQNLNHDAMYWYRQDPGQGLRLIYYSQIVNDFQKGDIAEGYSVSREKKESFPLTVTSAQKNPTAFYLCASTPTGLGYGYTFGSGTRLTVV.

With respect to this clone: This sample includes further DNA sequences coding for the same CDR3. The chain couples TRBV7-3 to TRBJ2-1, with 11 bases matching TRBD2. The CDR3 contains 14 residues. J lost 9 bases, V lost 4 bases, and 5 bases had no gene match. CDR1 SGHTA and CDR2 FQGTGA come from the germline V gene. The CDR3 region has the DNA TGTGCCAGCAGCTCTGGACTAGCGGGCGGTGAGCAGTTCTTC. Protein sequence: CASSSGLAGGEQFF.

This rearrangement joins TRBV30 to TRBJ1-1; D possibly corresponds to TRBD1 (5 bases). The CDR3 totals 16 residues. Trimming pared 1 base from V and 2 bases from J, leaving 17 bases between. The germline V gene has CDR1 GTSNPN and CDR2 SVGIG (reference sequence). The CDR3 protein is CAWSAPLGQVNTEAFF. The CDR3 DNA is TGTGCCTGGAGTGCTCCGTTGGGGCAGGTTAACACTGAAGCTTTCTTT. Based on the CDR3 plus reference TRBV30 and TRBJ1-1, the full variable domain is SQTIHQWPATLVQPVGSPLSLECTVEGTSNPNLYWYRQAAGRGLQLLFYSVGIGQISSEVPQNLSASRPQDRQFILSSKKLLLSDSGFYLCAWSAPLGQVNTEAFFGQGTRLTVV.

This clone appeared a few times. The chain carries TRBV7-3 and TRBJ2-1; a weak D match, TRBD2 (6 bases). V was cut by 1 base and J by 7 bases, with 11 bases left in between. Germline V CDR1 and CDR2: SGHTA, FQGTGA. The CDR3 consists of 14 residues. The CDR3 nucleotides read TGTGCCAGCAGCTTAAGTCTAGCGCGTAATGAGCAGTTCTTC. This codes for CASSLSLARNEQFF.

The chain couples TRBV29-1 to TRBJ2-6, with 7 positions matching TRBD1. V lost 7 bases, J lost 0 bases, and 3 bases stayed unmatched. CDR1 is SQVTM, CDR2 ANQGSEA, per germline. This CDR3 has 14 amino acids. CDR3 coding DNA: TGCAGCGCCGGGACAGACTCTGGGGCCAACGTCCTGACTTTC. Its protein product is CSAGTDSGANVLTF.

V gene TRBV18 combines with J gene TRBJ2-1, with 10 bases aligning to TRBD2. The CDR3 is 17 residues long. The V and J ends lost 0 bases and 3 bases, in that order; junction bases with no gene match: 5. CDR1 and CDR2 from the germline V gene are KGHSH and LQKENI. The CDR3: CASSPPASGSNYNEQFF. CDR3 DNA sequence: TGTGCCAGCTCACCACCCGCTAGCGGGAGTAACTACAATGAGCAGTTCTTC.

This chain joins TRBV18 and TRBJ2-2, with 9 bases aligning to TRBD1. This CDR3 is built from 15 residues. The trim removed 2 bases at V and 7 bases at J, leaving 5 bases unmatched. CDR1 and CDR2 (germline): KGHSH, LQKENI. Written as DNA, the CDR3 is TGTGCCAGCTCACCAGGGGACAGGGCGATCGGGGAGCTGTTTTTT. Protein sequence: CASSPGDRAIGELFF. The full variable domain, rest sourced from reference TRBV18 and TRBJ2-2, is NAGVMQNPRHLVRRRGQEARLRCSPMKGHSHVYWYRQLPEEGLKFMVYLQKENIIDESGMPKERFSAEFPKEGPSILRIQQVVRGDSAAYFCASSPGDRAIGELFFGEGSRLTVL.

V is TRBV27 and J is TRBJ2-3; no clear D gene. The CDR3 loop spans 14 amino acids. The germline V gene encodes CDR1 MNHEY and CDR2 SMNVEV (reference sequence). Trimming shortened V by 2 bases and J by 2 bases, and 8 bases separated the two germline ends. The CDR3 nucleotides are TGTGCCAGCAGTTTAGCGAGCGTCACAGATACGCAGTATTTT. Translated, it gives CASSLASVTDTQYF.

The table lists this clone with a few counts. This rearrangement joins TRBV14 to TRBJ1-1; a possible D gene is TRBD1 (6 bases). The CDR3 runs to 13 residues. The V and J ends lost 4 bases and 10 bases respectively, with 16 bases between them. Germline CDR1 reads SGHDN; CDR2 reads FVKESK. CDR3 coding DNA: TGTGCCAGCAGCCGCTCAGGGGAATTTAGAGCTTTCTTT. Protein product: CASSRSGEFRAFF.

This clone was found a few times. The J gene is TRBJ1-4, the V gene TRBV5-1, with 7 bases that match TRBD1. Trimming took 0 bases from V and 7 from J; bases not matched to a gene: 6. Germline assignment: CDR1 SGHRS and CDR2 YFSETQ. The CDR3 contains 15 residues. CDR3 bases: TGCGCCAGCAGCTTGGCCGGGACAGAGGGTGAAAAACTGTTTTTT. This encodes CASSLAGTEGEKLFF. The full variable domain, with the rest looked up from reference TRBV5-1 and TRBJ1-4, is KAGVTQTPRYLIKTRGQQVTLSCSPISGHRSVSWYQQTPGQGLQFLFEYFSETQRNKGNFPGRFSGRQFSNSRSEMNVSTLELGDSALYLCASSLAGTEGEKLFFGSGTQLSVL.

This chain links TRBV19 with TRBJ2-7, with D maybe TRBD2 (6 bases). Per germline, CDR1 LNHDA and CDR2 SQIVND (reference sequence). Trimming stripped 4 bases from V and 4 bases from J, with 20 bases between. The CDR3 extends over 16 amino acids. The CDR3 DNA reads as TGTGCCAGTAGTACCCAGCCAGCGGGCCTCCCTTACGAGCAGTACTTC. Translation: CASSTQPAGLPYEQYF.

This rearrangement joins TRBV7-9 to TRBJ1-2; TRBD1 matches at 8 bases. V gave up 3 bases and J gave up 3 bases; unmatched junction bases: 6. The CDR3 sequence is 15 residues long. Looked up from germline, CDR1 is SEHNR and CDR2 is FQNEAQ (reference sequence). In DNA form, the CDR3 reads TGTGCCAGCAGCTTTCGGACAGGGATGGACTATGGCTACACCTTC. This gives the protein CASSFRTGMDYGYTF.

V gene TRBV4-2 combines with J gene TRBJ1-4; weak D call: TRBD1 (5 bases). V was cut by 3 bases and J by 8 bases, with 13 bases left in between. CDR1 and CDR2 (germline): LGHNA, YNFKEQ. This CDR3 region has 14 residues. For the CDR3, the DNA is TGTGCCAGCAGCCAGCAGAGGACACAGGAAAAACTGTTTTTT. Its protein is CASSQQRTQEKLFF.

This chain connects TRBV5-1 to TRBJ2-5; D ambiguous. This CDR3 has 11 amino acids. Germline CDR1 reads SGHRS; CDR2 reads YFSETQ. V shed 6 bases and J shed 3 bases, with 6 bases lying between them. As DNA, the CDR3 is TGCGCCAGCACCTCGGAAGAGACCCAGTACTTC. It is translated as CASTSEETQYF. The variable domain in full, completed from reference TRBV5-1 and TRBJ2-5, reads KAGVTQTPRYLIKTRGQQVTLSCSPISGHRSVSWYQQTPGQGLQFLFEYFSETQRNKGNFPGRFSGRQFSNSRSEMNVSTLELGDSALYLCASTSEETQYFGPGTRLLVL.

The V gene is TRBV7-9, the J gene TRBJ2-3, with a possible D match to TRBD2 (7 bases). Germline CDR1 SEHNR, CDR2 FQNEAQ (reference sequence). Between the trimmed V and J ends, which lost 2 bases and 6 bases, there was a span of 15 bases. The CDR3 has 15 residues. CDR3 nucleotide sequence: TGTGCCAGCAGCTTAACAGCGGGACATAAGGATACGCAGTATTTT. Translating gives CASSLTAGHKDTQYF.

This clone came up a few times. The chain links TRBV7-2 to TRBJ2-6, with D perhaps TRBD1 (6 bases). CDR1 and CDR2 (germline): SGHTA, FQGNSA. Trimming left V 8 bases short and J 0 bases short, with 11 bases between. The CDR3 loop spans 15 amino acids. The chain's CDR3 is CASQGLASGANVLTF. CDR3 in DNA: TGTGCCAGCCAGGGGCTAGCCTCTGGGGCCAACGTCCTGACTTTC.

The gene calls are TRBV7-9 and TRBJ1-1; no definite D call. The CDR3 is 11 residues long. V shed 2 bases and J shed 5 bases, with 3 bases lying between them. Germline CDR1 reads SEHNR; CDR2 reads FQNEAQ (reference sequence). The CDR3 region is CASSLTTEAFF. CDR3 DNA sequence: TGTGCCAGCAGCTTAACTACTGAAGCTTTCTTT.

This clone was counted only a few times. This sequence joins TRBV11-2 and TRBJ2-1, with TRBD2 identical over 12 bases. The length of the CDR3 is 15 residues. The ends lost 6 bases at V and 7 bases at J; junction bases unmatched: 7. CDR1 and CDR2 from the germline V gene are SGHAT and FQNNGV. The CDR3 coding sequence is TGTGCCAGCAGTAGACTAGCGGGGGTCCAGAATGAGCAGTTCTTC. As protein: CASSRLAGVQNEQFF.